What follows describes a single T cell receptor (beta chain). The sample belongs to a study of blood T cell repertoires in COVID-19. Generated by immunoSEQ multiplex PCR, the TCRdb table keeps only in-frame clones and is missing some. The repertoire holds about 180,000 clones, roughly 80% seen once, with roughly 1.4% in the top ten. V dropped 3 bases and J dropped 3 bases, with 12 bases sitting between them. CDR1 is SQVTM, CDR2 ANQGSEA, per germline. The CDR3 runs to 13 residues. This clonotype originated in a human donor in a cohort sampled during active COVID-19. The specimen sequenced was peripheral blood. The chain carries TRBV29-1 and TRBJ2-7; TRBD1 might be the D (6 bases). The CDR3 here is CSVDGTWNYEQYF. The CDR3 DNA sequence: TGCAGCGTTGACGGGACATGGAACTACGAGCAGTACTTC.